The entry below gives a single TCR beta chain sequence along with its context. Antigen unknown. The repertoire was sequenced with immunoSEQ multiplex PCR; TCRdb's copy has only in-frame clones and lacks some. The sample comprises about 84,000 clones, over 65% of which are singletons, and about 2.7% rests with the top ten. This sample was taken from a study of OX40 agonist ivuxolimab in advanced cancers. Turning to the study itself: Participants averaged roughly 60 years of age (range roughly 23 to 79) and were around 80% male.

Study observations and caveats: Relative to CD4+, CD8+ T cells held more expanded clones on average.

This sequence was found in an adult with an advanced solid tumor such as melanoma, head and neck, liver or kidney cancer. The sequencing here drew on CD4+ or CD8+ T cells sorted from blood, taken in a trial of the OX40 agonist ivuxolimab.

The chain's CDR3 is CASSLAGSYYGYTF. CDR3 nucleotide sequence: TGTGCCAGCAGCTTAGCGGGCAGTTACTATGGCTACACCTTC. The chain employs TRBV7-9 and TRBJ1-2; D call uncertain. The CDR3 sequence is 14 residues long. CDR1 and CDR2 from the germline V gene are SEHNR and FQNEAQ (reference sequence). Trimming left V 0 bases short and J 3 bases short, with 8 bases between.